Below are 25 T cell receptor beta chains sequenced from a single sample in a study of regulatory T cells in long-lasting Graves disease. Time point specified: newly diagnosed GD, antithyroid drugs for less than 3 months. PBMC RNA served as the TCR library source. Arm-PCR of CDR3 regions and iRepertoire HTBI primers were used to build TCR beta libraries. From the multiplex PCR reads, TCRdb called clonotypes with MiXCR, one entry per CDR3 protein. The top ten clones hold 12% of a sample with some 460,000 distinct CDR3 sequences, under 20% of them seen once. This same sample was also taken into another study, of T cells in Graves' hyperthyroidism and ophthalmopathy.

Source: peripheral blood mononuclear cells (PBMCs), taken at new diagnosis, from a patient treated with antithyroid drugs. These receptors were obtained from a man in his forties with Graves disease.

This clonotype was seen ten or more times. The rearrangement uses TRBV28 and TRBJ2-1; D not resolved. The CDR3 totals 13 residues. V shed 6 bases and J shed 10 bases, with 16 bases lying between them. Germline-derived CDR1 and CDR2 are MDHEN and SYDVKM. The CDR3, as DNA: TGTGCCAGCAGCACAGACACGTCAAGGGAGCAGTTCTTC. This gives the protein CASSTDTSREQFF. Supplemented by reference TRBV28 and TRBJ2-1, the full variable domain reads DVKVTQSSRYLVKRTGEKVFLECVQDMDHENMFWYRQDPGLGLRLIYFSYDVKMKEKGDIPEGYSVSREKKERFSLILESASTNQTSMYLCASSTDTSREQFFGPGTRLTVL.

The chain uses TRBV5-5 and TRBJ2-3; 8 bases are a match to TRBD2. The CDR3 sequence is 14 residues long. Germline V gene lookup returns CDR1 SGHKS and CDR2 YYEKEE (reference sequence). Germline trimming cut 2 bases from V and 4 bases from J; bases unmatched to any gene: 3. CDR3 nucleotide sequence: TGTGCCAGCAGCTTCACTAGCGGCTCAGATACGCAGTATTTT. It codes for CASSFTSGSDTQYF. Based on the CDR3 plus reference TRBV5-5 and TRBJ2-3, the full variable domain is DAGVTQSPTHLIKTRGQQVTLRCSPISGHKSVSWYQQVLGQGPQFIFQYYEKEERGRGNFPDRFSARQFPNYSSELNVNALLLGDSALYLCASSFTSGSDTQYFGPGTRLTVL.

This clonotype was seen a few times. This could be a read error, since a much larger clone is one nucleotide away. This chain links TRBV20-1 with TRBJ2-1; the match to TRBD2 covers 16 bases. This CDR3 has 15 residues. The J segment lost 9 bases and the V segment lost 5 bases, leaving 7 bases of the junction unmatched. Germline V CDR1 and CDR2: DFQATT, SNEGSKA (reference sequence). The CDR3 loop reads CSACSGTSGGGEQFF. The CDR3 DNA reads TGCAGTGCTTGTTCCGGGACTAGCGGGGGGGGTGAGCAGTTCTTC.

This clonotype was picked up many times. For the CDR3, the DNA is TGTGCCAGCAGTTCAGTTCCAAGCGGGGCCCAAGAGACCCAGTACTTC. Translating it yields CASSSVPSGAQETQYF. This chain joins TRBV28 and TRBJ2-5; 7 nucleotides agree with TRBD2. The junction had 9 bases not matched to a gene; V was cut back by 4 bases and J by 1 base. This CDR3 has 16 amino acids. Germline V gene data show CDR1 as MDHEN and CDR2 as SYDVKM. Looking up the rest from reference TRBV28 and TRBJ2-5 gives the full variable domain: DVKVTQSSRYLVKRTGEKVFLECVQDMDHENMFWYRQDPGLGLRLIYFSYDVKMKEKGDIPEGYSVSREKKERFSLILESASTNQTSMYLCASSSVPSGAQETQYFGPGTRLLVL.

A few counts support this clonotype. The CDR3 here is CASSPTGEGLGYTF. DNA of the CDR3: TGTGCCAGCAGCCCGACAGGGGAAGGGCTGGGCTACACCTTC. The chain combines TRBV6-1 with TRBJ1-2, with TRBD1 identical over 8 bases. The CDR3 extends over 14 amino acids. The V and J ends lost 6 bases and 8 bases, in that order; junction bases with no gene match: 11. Looked up from germline, CDR1 is MNHNS and CDR2 is SASEGT.

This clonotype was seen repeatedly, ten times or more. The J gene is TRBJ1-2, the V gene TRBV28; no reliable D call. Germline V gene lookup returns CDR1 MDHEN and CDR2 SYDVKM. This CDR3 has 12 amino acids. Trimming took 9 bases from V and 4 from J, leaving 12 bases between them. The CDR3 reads CASRTVSYGYTF. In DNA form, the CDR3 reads TGTGCCAGTCGGACGGTCAGCTATGGCTACACCTTC.

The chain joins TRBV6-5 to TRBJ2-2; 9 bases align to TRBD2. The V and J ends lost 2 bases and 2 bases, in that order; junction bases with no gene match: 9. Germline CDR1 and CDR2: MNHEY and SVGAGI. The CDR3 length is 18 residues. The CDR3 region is CASSYDLAGRANTGELFF. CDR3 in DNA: TGTGCCAGCAGTTACGATCTAGCGGGGCGGGCAAACACCGGGGAGCTGTTTTTT.

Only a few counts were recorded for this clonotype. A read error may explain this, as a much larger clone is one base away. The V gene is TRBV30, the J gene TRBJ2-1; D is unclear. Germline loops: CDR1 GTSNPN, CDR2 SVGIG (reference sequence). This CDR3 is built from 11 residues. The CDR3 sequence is CAWSGYNEQLF. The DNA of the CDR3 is TGTGCCTGGAGTGGGTACAATGAGCAGCTCTTC.

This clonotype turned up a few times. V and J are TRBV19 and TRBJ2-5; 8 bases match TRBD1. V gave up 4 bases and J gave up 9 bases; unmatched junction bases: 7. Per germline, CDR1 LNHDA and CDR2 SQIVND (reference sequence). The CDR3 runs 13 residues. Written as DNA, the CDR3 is TGTGCCAGTAGTAACGACCCGGGACAGGCCCAGTACTTC. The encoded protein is CASSNDPGQAQYF.

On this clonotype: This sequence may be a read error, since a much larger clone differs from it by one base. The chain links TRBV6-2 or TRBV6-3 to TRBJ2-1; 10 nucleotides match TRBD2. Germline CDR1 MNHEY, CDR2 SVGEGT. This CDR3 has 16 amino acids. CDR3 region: CANSSLTSGPNNEQFF. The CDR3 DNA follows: TGTGCCAACAGTTCCCTGACTAGCGGGCCTAACAATGAGCAGTTCTTC.

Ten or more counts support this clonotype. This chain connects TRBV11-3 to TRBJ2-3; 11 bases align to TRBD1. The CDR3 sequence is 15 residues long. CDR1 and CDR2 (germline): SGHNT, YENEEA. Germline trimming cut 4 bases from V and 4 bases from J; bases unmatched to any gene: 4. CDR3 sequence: CASSSGQGVSDTQYF. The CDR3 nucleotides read TGTGCCAGCAGCTCGGGACAGGGGGTCTCAGATACGCAGTATTTT.

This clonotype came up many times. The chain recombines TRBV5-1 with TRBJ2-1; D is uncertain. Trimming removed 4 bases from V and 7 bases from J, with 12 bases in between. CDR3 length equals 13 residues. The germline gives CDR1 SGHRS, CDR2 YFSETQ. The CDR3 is CASSPIEVNEQFF. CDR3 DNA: TGCGCCAGCAGCCCGATTGAGGTGAATGAGCAGTTCTTC. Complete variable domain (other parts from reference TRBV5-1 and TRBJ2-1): KAGVTQTPRYLIKTRGQQVTLSCSPISGHRSVSWYQQTPGQGLQFLFEYFSETQRNKGNFPGRFSGRQFSNSRSEMNVSTLELGDSALYLCASSPIEVNEQFFGPGTRLTVL.

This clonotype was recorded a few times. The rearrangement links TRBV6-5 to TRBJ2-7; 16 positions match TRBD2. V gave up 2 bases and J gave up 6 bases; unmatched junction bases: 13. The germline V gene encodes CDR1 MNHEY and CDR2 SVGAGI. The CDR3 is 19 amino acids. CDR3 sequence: CASSYPTPGLAGGTTEQYF. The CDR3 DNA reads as TGTGCCAGCAGTTACCCAACACCGGGACTAGCGGGAGGGACTACCGAGCAGTACTTC.

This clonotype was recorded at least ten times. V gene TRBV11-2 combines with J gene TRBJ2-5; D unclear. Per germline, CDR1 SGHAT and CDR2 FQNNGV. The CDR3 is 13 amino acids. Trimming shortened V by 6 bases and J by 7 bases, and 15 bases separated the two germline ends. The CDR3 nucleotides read TGTGCCAGCAGTCTCGACGGGCGTGGGACCCAGTACTTC. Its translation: CASSLDGRGTQYF.

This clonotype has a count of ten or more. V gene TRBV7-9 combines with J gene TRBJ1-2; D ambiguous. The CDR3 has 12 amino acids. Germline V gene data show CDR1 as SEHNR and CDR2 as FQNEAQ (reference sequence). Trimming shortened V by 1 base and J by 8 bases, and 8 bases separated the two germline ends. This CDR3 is CASSLGAMGYTF. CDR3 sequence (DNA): TGTGCCAGCAGCTTAGGGGCCATGGGCTACACCTTC. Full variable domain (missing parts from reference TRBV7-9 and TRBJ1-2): DTGVSQNPRHKITKRGQNVTFRCDPISEHNRLYWYRQTLGQGPEFLTYFQNEAQLEKSRLLSDRFSAERPKGSFSTLEIQRTEQGDSAMYLCASSLGAMGYTFGSGTRLTVV.

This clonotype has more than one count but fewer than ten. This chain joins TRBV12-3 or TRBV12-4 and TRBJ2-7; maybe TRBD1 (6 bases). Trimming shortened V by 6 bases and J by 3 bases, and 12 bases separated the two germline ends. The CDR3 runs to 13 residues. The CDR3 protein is CASRQTGYYEQYF. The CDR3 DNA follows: TGTGCCAGCAGACAGACAGGTTACTACGAGCAGTACTTC.

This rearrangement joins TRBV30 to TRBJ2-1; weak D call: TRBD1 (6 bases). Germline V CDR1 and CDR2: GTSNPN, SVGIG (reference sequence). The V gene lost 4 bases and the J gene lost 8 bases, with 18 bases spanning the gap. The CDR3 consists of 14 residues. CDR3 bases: TGTGCCTGGACCCTTACAGGGAACGGTTATGAGCAGTTCTTC. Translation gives CAWTLTGNGYEQFF.

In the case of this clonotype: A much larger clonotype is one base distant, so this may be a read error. The CDR3 region has the DNA TGTGCCAGCAGTTTCGACGGACTAGCGCCCTCCTACGAGCAGCACTTC. Its protein product is CASSFDGLAPSYEQHF. The chain recombines TRBV12-3 or TRBV12-4 with TRBJ2-7, with 9 bases identical to TRBD2. CDR3 length: 16 amino acids.

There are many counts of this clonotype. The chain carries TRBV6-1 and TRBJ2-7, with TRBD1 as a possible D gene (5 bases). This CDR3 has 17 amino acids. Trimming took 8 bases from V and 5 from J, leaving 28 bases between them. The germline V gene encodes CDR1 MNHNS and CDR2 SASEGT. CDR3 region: CASSEGHADKRFHEQYF. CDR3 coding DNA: TGTGCCAGCTCGGAAGGACATGCGGACAAGAGGTTTCACGAGCAGTACTTC.

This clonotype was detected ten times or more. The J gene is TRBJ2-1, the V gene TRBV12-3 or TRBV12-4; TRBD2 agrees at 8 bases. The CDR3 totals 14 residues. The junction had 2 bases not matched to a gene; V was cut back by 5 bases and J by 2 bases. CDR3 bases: TGTGCCAGCAGTAGCGGGAGAACCTACAATGAGCAGTTCTTC. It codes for CASSSGRTYNEQFF.

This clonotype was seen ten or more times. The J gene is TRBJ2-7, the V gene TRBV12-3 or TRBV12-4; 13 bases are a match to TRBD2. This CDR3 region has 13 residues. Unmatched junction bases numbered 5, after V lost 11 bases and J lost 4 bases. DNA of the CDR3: TGTGCCCGGACTAGCGGGAGTTCTTACGAGCAGTACTTC. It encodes CARTSGSSYEQYF.

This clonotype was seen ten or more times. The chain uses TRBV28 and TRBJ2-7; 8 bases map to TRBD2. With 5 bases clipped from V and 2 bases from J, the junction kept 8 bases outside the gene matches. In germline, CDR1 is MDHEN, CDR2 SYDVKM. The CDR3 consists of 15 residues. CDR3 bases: TGTGCCAGCAGTACCCCGGGTAGCGGGACCTACGAGCAGTACTTC. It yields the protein CASSTPGSGTYEQYF.

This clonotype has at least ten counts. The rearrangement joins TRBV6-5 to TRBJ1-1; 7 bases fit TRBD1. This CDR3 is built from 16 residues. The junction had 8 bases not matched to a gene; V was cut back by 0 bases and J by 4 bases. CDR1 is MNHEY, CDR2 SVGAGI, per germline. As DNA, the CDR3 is TGTGCCAGCAGTTACTCCAGACAGGGAGGAGGCACTGAAGCTTTCTTT. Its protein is CASSYSRQGGGTEAFF.

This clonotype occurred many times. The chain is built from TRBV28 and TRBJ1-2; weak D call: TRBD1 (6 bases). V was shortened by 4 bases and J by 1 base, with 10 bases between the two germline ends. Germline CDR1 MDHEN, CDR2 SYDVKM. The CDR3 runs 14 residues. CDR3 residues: CASSSYRVNYGYTF. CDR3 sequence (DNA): TGTGCCAGCAGTTCTTACAGGGTTAACTATGGCTACACCTTC.

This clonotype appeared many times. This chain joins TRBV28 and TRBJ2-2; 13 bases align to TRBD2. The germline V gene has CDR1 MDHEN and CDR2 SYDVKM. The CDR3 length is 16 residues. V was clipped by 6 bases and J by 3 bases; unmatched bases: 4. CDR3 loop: CASSPGLAGDTGELFF. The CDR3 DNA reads TGTGCCAGCAGCCCCGGACTAGCGGGGGACACCGGGGAGCTGTTTTTT.